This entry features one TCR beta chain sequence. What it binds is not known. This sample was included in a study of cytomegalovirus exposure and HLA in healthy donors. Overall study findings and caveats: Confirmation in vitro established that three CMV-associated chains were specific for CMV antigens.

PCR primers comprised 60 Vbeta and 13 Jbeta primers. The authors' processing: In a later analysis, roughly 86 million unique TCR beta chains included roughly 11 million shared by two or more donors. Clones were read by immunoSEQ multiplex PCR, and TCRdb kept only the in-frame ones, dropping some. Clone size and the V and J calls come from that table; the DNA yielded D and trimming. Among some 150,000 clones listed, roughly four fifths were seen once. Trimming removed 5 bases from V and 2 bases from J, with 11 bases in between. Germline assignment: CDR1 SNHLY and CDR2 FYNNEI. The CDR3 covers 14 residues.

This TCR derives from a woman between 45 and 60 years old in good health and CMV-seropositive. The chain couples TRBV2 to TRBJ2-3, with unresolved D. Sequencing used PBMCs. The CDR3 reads CASSPRSYTDTQYF. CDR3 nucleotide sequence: TGTGCCAGCAGTCCCCGTTCCTACACAGATACGCAGTATTTT.